Presented here are 17 T cell receptor beta chains from one specimen sequenced in a study of shared clonotypes between healthy human individuals. Libraries were prepared by immunoSEQ multiplex PCR; TCRdb keeps only in-frame clonotypes and omits some of them. The sample lists about 490,000 clones, 70% to 80% occurring once. Sequenced input: PBMCs. The receptors come from a woman in her thirties or forties in good health. Some clones in this sample may be carry-over from other donors' samples.

With respect to this clone: This likely stems from a read error, as it lies one base from a far larger clone. Other DNA sequences of this sample code for an identical CDR3. The V gene is TRBV6-6, the J gene TRBJ2-2; possibly TRBD1 or TRBD2 for D (5 bases each). Germline V gene sequence: CDR1 MNHNY, CDR2 SVGAGI (reference sequence). The CDR3 has 14 amino acids. The CDR3 nucleotides read TGCGCCAGCAGGTCAGGGACGGACACCGGGGAGCTGTTTTTT. It translates to CASRSGTDTGELFF.

The V gene is TRBV30, the J gene TRBJ2-3, with D perhaps matching TRBD1 (5 bases). This CDR3 spans 16 amino acids. Trimming removed 0 bases from V and 3 bases from J, with 16 bases in between. Germline CDR1 GTSNPN, CDR2 SVGIG (reference sequence). CDR3 coding DNA: TGTGCCTGGAGTGTAAAGGGTAGGGGCCTAACAGATACGCAGTATTTT. This encodes CAWSVKGRGLTDTQYF.

V usage is TRBV29-1 and J usage is TRBJ1-5; 10 bases line up with TRBD1. The V and J ends lost 4 bases and 5 bases, in that order; junction bases with no gene match: 5. CDR3 length: 14 residues. Germline V lookup: CDR1 SQVTM, CDR2 ANQGSEA. The CDR3 protein is CSVATGTGDQPQHF. The CDR3 DNA sequence: TGCAGCGTTGCCACCGGGACAGGGGATCAGCCCCAGCATTTT.

This clone has just a few counts. V and J are TRBV10-3 and TRBJ1-1; TRBD1 agrees at 8 bases. The CDR3 has 15 residues. V lost 6 bases to trimming and J lost 0 bases; unmatched junction nucleotides: 6. Germline assignment: CDR1 ENHRY and CDR2 SYGVKD. CDR3 region: CAIRLGTGMNTEAFF. For the CDR3, the DNA is TGTGCCATCAGATTAGGGACAGGTATGAACACTGAAGCTTTCTTT.

The rearrangement joins TRBV27 to TRBJ2-1; possibly TRBD1 or TRBD2 for D (5 bases each). In germline, CDR1 is MNHEY, CDR2 SMNVEV (reference sequence). This CDR3 contains 16 residues. Trimming stripped 4 bases from V and 5 bases from J, with 18 bases between. The CDR3 here is CASSSPRDGVDNEQFF. The CDR3 bases are TGTGCCAGCAGTTCGCCTCGGGACGGCGTTGACAATGAGCAGTTCTTC.

Notes on this clone: The identical CDR3 is also encoded by other nucleotide sequences in the sample. The chain is built from TRBV5-1 and TRBJ1-1, with D possibly matching TRBD1 (6 bases). The CDR3 length is 14 residues. Germline-derived CDR1 and CDR2 are SGHRS and YFSETQ. Trimming removed 2 bases from V and 0 bases from J, with 8 bases in between. CDR3 sequence reads: CASSLDRLNTEAFF. CDR3 coding DNA: TGCGCCAGCAGCTTAGACAGGTTGAACACTGAAGCTTTCTTT.

The chain uses TRBV7-9 and TRBJ1-3; D is ambiguous. Germline V gene data show CDR1 as SEHNR and CDR2 as FQNEAQ (reference sequence). Deletions cut 7 bases from V and 1 base from J, with 8 bases between. The CDR3 totals 13 residues. The CDR3 is CASKAGSGNTIYF. The CDR3 DNA reads TGTGCCAGCAAAGCAGGTTCTGGAAACACCATATATTTT.

The chain has TRBV6-4 and TRBJ1-1; TRBD1 might be the D (6 bases). Trimming took 0 bases from V and 0 from J, leaving 11 bases between them. The germline gives CDR1 MRHNA, CDR2 SNTAGT. This CDR3 contains 16 residues. CDR3 in amino acids: CASSDSLDSLNTEAFF. CDR3 coding DNA: TGTGCCAGCAGTGACTCCCTGGACAGTCTGAACACTGAAGCTTTCTTT.

The rearrangement links TRBV29-1 to TRBJ2-3; D gene ambiguous. This CDR3 region has 15 residues. Germline CDR1 and CDR2: SQVTM and ANQGSEA. V was cut by 0 bases and J by 1 base, with 11 bases left in between. In nucleotides, the CDR3 is TGCAGCGTTGAAGATGGGTACACAGGCACAGATACGCAGTATTTT. Translated, it gives CSVEDGYTGTDTQYF.

The V and J genes are TRBV28 and TRBJ2-2, with D perhaps given as TRBD1 or TRBD2 (6 bases each). Trimming left V 8 bases short and J 5 bases short, with 15 bases between. Germline V gene lookup returns CDR1 MDHEN and CDR2 SYDVKM. The CDR3 covers 14 residues. CDR3 loop: CASHGGARTGELFF. The DNA of the CDR3 is TGTGCCAGCCACGGGGGCGCGCGGACCGGGGAGCTGTTTTTT.

At least ten counts were recorded for this clone. Other DNA sequences in this sample translate to the same CDR3. V and J are TRBV6-1 and TRBJ2-5; the D gene could be TRBD1 or TRBD2 (5 bases each). V lost 3 bases to trimming and J lost 5 bases, with 13 bases between them. Germline V lookup: CDR1 MNHNS, CDR2 SASEGT. This CDR3 is 14 amino acids long. The CDR3 here is CASSDGREPETQYF. The CDR3 nucleotides read TGTGCCAGCAGTGACGGCAGGGAGCCCGAGACCCAGTACTTC.

The chain has TRBV10-3 and TRBJ2-5; 11 nucleotides line up with TRBD2. The end of the DNA aligns better with TRBJ2-7, so the J call may be wrong. Germline values: CDR1 ENHRY, CDR2 SYGVKD. CDR3 length: 14 residues. CDR3 sequence (DNA): TGTGCCATCAGTACTAGCGGGAGCTCCTACGAGCAGTACTTC. Protein product: CAISTSGSSYEQYF.

The chain combines TRBV7-9 with TRBJ1-6, with TRBD1 matching 11 bases. This CDR3 contains 14 residues. The V gene end was trimmed by 8 bases and the J gene end by 4 bases; junction bases not matched to a gene: 1. Germline V gene lookup returns CDR1 SEHNR and CDR2 FQNEAQ (reference sequence). In DNA form, the CDR3 reads TGTGCCAGCGGGACAGGGGGATATAATTCACCCCTCCACTTT. Translation: CASGTGGYNSPLHF.

The chain recombines TRBV7-7 with TRBJ2-7; TRBD1 might be the D (5 bases). V lost 4 bases, J lost 0 bases, and 13 bases lay in between. This CDR3 has 15 residues. Germline V gene lookup returns CDR1 SSHAT and CDR2 FNYEAQ (reference sequence). The CDR3 DNA follows: TGTGCCAGCAGCTCCACCGACAGAAGCTCCTACGAGCAGTACTTC. This translates into CASSSTDRSSYEQYF. The whole variable domain, remainder taken from reference TRBV7-7 and TRBJ2-7, is GAGVSQSPRYKVTKRGQDVTLRCDPISSHATLYWYQQALGQGPEFLTYFNYEAQPDKSGLPSDRFSAERPEGSISTLTIQRTEQRDSAMYRCASSSTDRSSYEQYFGPGTRLTVT.

This clone was seen a few times. Other DNA sequences within the sample encode an identical CDR3. The chain is built from TRBV29-1 and TRBJ2-5; TRBD2 agrees at 7 bases. This CDR3 is built from 12 residues. The germline V gene has CDR1 SQVTM and CDR2 ANQGSEA. V gave up 1 base and J gave up 5 bases; unmatched junction bases: 1. The CDR3 region has the DNA TGCAGCGTTGAAGGGGGAGGGGAGACCCAGTACTTC. It yields the protein CSVEGGGETQYF.

The V call is TRBV7-2, the J call TRBJ2-5, with unresolved D. Per germline, CDR1 SGHTA and CDR2 FQGNSA. Trimming shortened V by 2 bases and J by 5 bases, and 9 bases separated the two germline ends. This CDR3 is 13 amino acids long. CDR3 bases: TGTGCCAGCAGCTTACCAGTCGGCGAGACCCAGTACTTC. Translation: CASSLPVGETQYF.

The chain's CDR3 is CASSTWPGLAGNEQFF. The CDR3 nucleotides are TGTGCCAGTAGTACTTGGCCGGGACTAGCAGGCAATGAGCAGTTCTTC. This chain joins TRBV19 and TRBJ2-1, with TRBD2 matching 9 bases. V lost 4 bases, J lost 6 bases, and 10 bases stayed unmatched. The CDR3 totals 16 residues. Germline CDR1 is LNHDA and CDR2 is SQIVND (reference sequence).